One sample yielded the 32 T cell receptor beta chains listed below, sequenced in a study of technical replicates of blood from a handful of donors. TCRdb keeps only in-frame clones here, not all; method: immunoSEQ multiplex PCR. The sample has approximately 70,000 clones, approximately 96% seen once. The source material was T cells isolated from PBMCs. These receptors were obtained from a human donor in good health.

This clone has a single count. This sequence joins TRBV10-1 and TRBJ2-3; no clear D. This CDR3 contains 16 residues. CDR1 is WNHNN, CDR2 SYGVQD, per germline (reference sequence). With 9 bases removed from V and 0 bases from J, the gap between germline ends came to 19 bases. This CDR3 is CARLSCPIASTDTQYF. The CDR3 DNA reads as TGCGCCAGGCTATCCTGCCCTATTGCAAGCACAGATACGCAGTATTTT.

The chain joins TRBV27 to TRBJ2-1, with 7 positions matching TRBD2. The junction had 14 bases not matched to a gene; V was cut back by 0 bases and J by 12 bases. CDR1 is MNHEY and CDR2 is SMNVEV in the germline V gene (reference sequence). This CDR3 contains 16 residues. This CDR3 reads CASSLSSGWGGTVQFF. The CDR3 DNA reads as TGTGCCAGCAGTTTATCTAGCGGATGGGGAGGGACGGTGCAGTTCTTC.

This clone appeared once. This rearrangement joins TRBV18 to TRBJ2-3, with TRBD1 matching over 8 bases. Germline assignment: CDR1 KGHSH and CDR2 LQKENI. There are 17 residues in the CDR3. Trimming took 3 bases from V and 1 from J; bases not matched to a gene: 9. CDR3 in amino acids: CASSPLDRGGGTDTQYF. The CDR3, as DNA: TGTGCCAGCTCACCGTTAGACAGGGGAGGTGGCACAGATACGCAGTATTTT.

The genes are TRBV9 and TRBJ1-1, with D possibly matching TRBD1 (6 bases). With 10 bases removed from V and 1 base from J, the gap between germline ends came to 14 bases. Germline CDR1 is SGDLS and CDR2 is YYNGEE. The CDR3 length is 13 residues. The CDR3, as DNA: TGTGCCGCCACCAAGACAGGGAACACTGAAGCTTTCTTT. Its translation is CAATKTGNTEAFF.

The rearrangement joins TRBV5-1 to TRBJ1-1; D not resolved. The germline CDR1 and CDR2 sequences are SGHRS and YFSETQ. Trimming shortened V by 0 bases and J by 0 bases, and 9 bases separated the two germline ends. This CDR3 is 15 amino acids long. The CDR3 loop is CASSLAAGMNTEAFF. For the CDR3, the DNA is TGCGCCAGCAGCTTGGCCGCAGGTATGAACACTGAAGCTTTCTTT.

The rearrangement joins TRBV4-1 to TRBJ2-7; 9 bases agree with TRBD2. This CDR3 contains 15 residues. In germline, CDR1 is MGHRA, CDR2 YSYEKL. V lost 2 bases, J lost 3 bases, and 5 bases stayed unmatched. The DNA of the CDR3 is TGCGCCAGCAGCCAAACTAGCGGGCGATACTACGAGCAGTACTTC. Translated, it gives CASSQTSGRYYEQYF.

CDR3 sequence reads: CASSLKDRAGGYTF. As DNA, the CDR3 is TGTGCCAGCAGCTTGAAGGACAGGGCGGGTGGCTACACCTTC. The V call is TRBV5-4, the J call TRBJ1-2; 8 bases agree with TRBD1. CDR1 and CDR2 from the germline V gene are SGHNT and YYREEE (reference sequence). The CDR3 totals 14 residues. V was pared by 1 base and J by 7 bases, with 6 bases of the junction left unmatched.

This clone appeared a single time. The gene calls are TRBV11-2 and TRBJ1-3; D is unresolved. CDR1 is SGHAT and CDR2 is FQNNGV in the germline V gene. The CDR3 consists of 17 residues. V lost 0 bases to trimming and J lost 0 bases, with 12 bases between them. The CDR3 region is CASSLDLGRYSGNTIYF. In DNA form, the CDR3 reads TGTGCCAGCAGCTTAGATCTGGGCCGCTACTCTGGAAACACCATATATTTT.

The chain is built from TRBV13 and TRBJ2-4; 8 nucleotides agree with TRBD2. Per the germline V gene, CDR1 is PRHDT and CDR2 is FYEKMQ (reference sequence). J was trimmed by 0 bases and V by 0 bases; bases with no gene match: 10. The CDR3 totals 19 residues. The CDR3 reads CASSLGLQRGNLAKNIQYF. DNA of the CDR3: TGTGCCAGCAGCTTAGGCCTGCAGCGGGGGAATCTAGCCAAAAACATTCAGTACTTC.

This chain links TRBV6-1 with TRBJ2-7; perhaps TRBD2 as D (5 bases). The germline gives CDR1 MNHNS, CDR2 SASEGT. The germline V and J ends were trimmed by 2 bases and 3 bases, with 11 bases remaining between them. The CDR3 runs to 14 residues. The DNA of the CDR3 is TGTGCCAGCAGTGAAAATGAGGGATACTACGAGCAGTACTTC. Amino acids: CASSENEGYYEQYF.

This clone was detected only once. The genes are TRBV30 and TRBJ2-1; tentatively, D is TRBD2 (5 bases). From germline, CDR1 is GTSNPN and CDR2 SVGIG (reference sequence). The CDR3 consists of 16 residues. Trimming took 3 bases from V and 10 from J, leaving 25 bases between them. The CDR3 sequence is CAWRGDSDRIAREQFF. The CDR3 DNA reads as TGTGCCTGGAGGGGAGATTCGGACCGCATCGCTCGGGAGCAGTTCTTC.

The chain joins TRBV6-5 to TRBJ1-6; the D is unclear. Deletions cut 7 bases from V and 4 bases from J, with 8 bases between. The germline gives CDR1 MNHEY, CDR2 SVGAGI. The CDR3 has 13 amino acids. The CDR3 DNA follows: TGTGCCAGCATCGCAGGTTATAATTCACCCCTCCACTTT. Encoded protein: CASIAGYNSPLHF.

This chain joins TRBV10-3 and TRBJ2-7; possible D gene TRBD1, 5 bases. Germline V lookup: CDR1 ENHRY, CDR2 SYGVKD. CDR3 size: 11 residues. V dropped 8 bases and J dropped 7 bases, with 12 bases sitting between them. The CDR3 coding sequence is TGTGCCATCGAACAGGCTGGTGAGCAGTACTTC. This encodes CAIEQAGEQYF.

This sequence joins TRBV7-2 and TRBJ2-2; no definite D call. V was clipped by 4 bases and J by 1 base, with 4 bases between them. CDR1 is SGHTA, CDR2 FQGNSA, per germline. The CDR3 is made up of 13 amino acids. The DNA of the CDR3 is TGTGCCAGCAGCTCCATGAACACCGGGGAGCTGTTTTTT. Its protein is CASSSMNTGELFF.

V usage is TRBV9 and J usage is TRBJ2-6; D call uncertain. Germline values: CDR1 SGDLS, CDR2 YYNGEE. V was cut by 3 bases and J by 3 bases, with 7 bases left in between. The CDR3 sequence is 14 residues long. CDR3 amino acids: CASSAPYGANVLTF. The CDR3 DNA is TGTGCCAGCAGCGCCCCCTATGGGGCCAACGTCCTGACTTTC.

This clone occurred once. This chain uses TRBV4-2 with TRBJ2-3, with 7 bases lining up with TRBD1. Per germline, CDR1 LGHNA and CDR2 YNFKEQ. After removal of 4 bases from V and 5 bases from J, the junction contained 9 bases not matched to a gene. The CDR3 extends over 15 amino acids. The CDR3 DNA follows: TGTGCCAGCAGCCGGTCAGACAGGGCAGAAGATACGCAGTATTTT. It codes for CASSRSDRAEDTQYF.

DNA for the CDR3: TGTGCCAGCAGCCAGCCCGGACAGCCCTACGAGCAGTACTTC. This encodes CASSQPGQPYEQYF. The chain couples TRBV14 to TRBJ2-7; a possible D gene is TRBD1 (6 bases). The CDR3 totals 14 residues. V lost 3 bases, J lost 2 bases, and 11 bases lay in between. Germline CDR1 is SGHDN and CDR2 is FVKESK.

The chain has TRBV5-5 and TRBJ2-7; D is possibly TRBD2 (6 bases). The V end lost 0 bases, the J end lost 9 bases, and 13 bases lay between the germline ends. Germline CDR1 reads SGHKS; CDR2 reads YYEKEE (reference sequence). The CDR3 runs 13 residues. The CDR3 sequence is CASSLEEGSGQYF. CDR3 DNA: TGTGCCAGCAGCTTGGAGGAGGGGTCTGGGCAGTACTTC.

V is TRBV5-1 and J is TRBJ2-1; D possibly corresponds to TRBD2 (5 bases). The CDR3 consists of 13 residues. CDR1 and CDR2 from the germline V gene are SGHRS and YFSETQ. V lost 0 bases and J 10 bases, leaving 11 bases between the germline ends. This chain's CDR3 is CASSLGGRREQFF. In DNA form, the CDR3 reads TGCGCCAGCAGCTTGGGCGGAAGGAGGGAGCAGTTCTTC.

The rearrangement links TRBV19 to TRBJ1-2, with D tentatively TRBD1 (5 bases). CDR1 and CDR2 from the germline V gene are LNHDA and SQIVND (reference sequence). The CDR3 covers 14 residues. Trimming took off 4 bases at V and 4 bases at J, with 13 bases between the two ends. CDR3: CASSRGSASYGYTF. The CDR3, as DNA: TGTGCCAGTAGTAGGGGCAGCGCTTCCTATGGCTACACCTTC.

The rearrangement links TRBV20-1 to TRBJ2-1; D is unresolved. The CDR3 runs 11 residues. Trimming took off 3 bases at V and 3 bases at J, with 3 bases between the two ends. Germline V lookup: CDR1 DFQATT, CDR2 SNEGSKA (reference sequence). The CDR3 coding sequence is TGCAGTGCTAGGAGCTACAATGAGCAGTTCTTC. Translated, it gives CSARSYNEQFF.

The chain employs TRBV5-1 and TRBJ2-7; 8 nucleotides align to TRBD1. This CDR3 spans 14 amino acids. From germline, CDR1 is SGHRS and CDR2 YFSETQ. Trimming at V came to 0 bases and at J to 6 bases, leaving 5 bases not matched to a gene. In nucleotides, the CDR3 is TGCGCCAGCAGCTTGGGACCACAGGGGGTCGAGCAGTACTTC. It is translated as CASSLGPQGVEQYF.

The genes are TRBV6-5 and TRBJ1-1; the D gene is possibly TRBD1 (5 bases). This CDR3 is built from 14 residues. Trimming took off 7 bases at V and 2 bases at J, with 14 bases between the two ends. Germline V CDR1 and CDR2: MNHEY, SVGAGI. The CDR3 spells CASTPGLSNTEAFF. DNA of the CDR3: TGTGCCAGCACCCCGGGACTTTCAAACACTGAAGCTTTCTTT.

The chain combines TRBV29-1 with TRBJ1-3; D call uncertain. CDR3 size: 13 residues. Per germline, CDR1 SQVTM and CDR2 ANQGSEA. V was shortened by 3 bases and J by 1 base, with 7 bases between the two germline ends. Written as DNA, the CDR3 is TGCAGCGTTGAGCGGGGATCTGGAAACACCATATATTTT. Protein: CSVERGSGNTIYF.

The chain links TRBV14 to TRBJ2-3; D unclear. The V end was cut by 6 bases, the J end by 0 bases, with 7 bases between. Germline CDR1 reads SGHDN; CDR2 reads FVKESK. This CDR3 is 13 amino acids long. The CDR3 sequence: CASSLTSTDTQYF. The CDR3 bases are TGTGCCAGCAGTCTAACTAGCACAGATACGCAGTATTTT.

V and J are TRBV11-2 and TRBJ2-7, with 14 bases identical to TRBD2. Germline CDR1 and CDR2: SGHAT and FQNNGV. V was clipped by 5 bases and J by 7 bases; unmatched bases: 7. The CDR3 extends over 15 amino acids. As DNA, the CDR3 is TGTGCCAGCAGCCATGGGACTAGCGGGAGTAGTGAGCAGTACTTC. Translation gives CASSHGTSGSSEQYF.

The chain links TRBV4-1 to TRBJ2-5, with D possibly being TRBD1 (7 bases). The CDR3 covers 17 residues. V lost 1 base to trimming and J lost 3 bases, with 18 bases between them. Germline CDR1 MGHRA, CDR2 YSYEKL. CDR3 amino acids: CASSQVGRGRGEETQYF. The CDR3 region has the DNA TGCGCCAGCAGCCAAGTGGGAAGGGGCAGGGGGGAAGAGACCCAGTACTTC.

V is TRBV7-9 and J is TRBJ1-2; possibly TRBD1 for D (5 bases). From germline, CDR1 is SEHNR and CDR2 FQNEAQ (reference sequence). V was trimmed by 4 bases and J by 8 bases, leaving 17 bases between them. This CDR3 is built from 14 residues. CDR3 residues: CASSSGGGVSGYTF. In DNA, the CDR3 is TGTGCCAGCAGCTCCGGCGGGGGAGTTAGCGGCTACACCTTC. Full variable domain (outside the CDR3, taken from reference TRBV7-9 and TRBJ1-2): DTGVSQNPRHKITKRGQNVTFRCDPISEHNRLYWYRQTLGQGPEFLTYFQNEAQLEKSRLLSDRFSAERPKGSFSTLEIQRTEQGDSAMYLCASSSGGGVSGYTFGSGTRLTVV.

The chain recombines TRBV10-3 with TRBJ2-5; weak D call: TRBD1 (8 bases). CDR1 is ENHRY, CDR2 SYGVKD, per germline. This CDR3 is built from 16 residues. The V end lost 4 bases, the J end lost 2 bases, and 17 bases lay between the germline ends. This CDR3 reads CAISGGGQDHQETQYF. CDR3 nucleotides: TGTGCCATCAGTGGGGGGGGACAGGACCATCAAGAGACCCAGTACTTC.

As concerns this clone: The junction does not match germline at one end; this may be a read error. The same CDR3 arises from other DNA sequences in this sample as well. The chain employs TRBV7-7 and TRBJ2-7; D gene ambiguous. The CDR3 covers 14 residues. Germline V gives CDR1 SSHAT, CDR2 FNYEAQ (reference sequence). The CDR3 loop reads CASSKSPGSYEQYF. The CDR3 DNA follows: TGTGCTAGCAGCAAAAGTCCAGGCTCCTACGAGCAGTACTTC.

The J gene is TRBJ2-2, the V gene TRBV11-2; tentative D call: TRBD1 (6 bases). The germline V and J ends were trimmed by 4 bases and 9 bases, with 18 bases remaining between them. In germline, CDR1 is SGHAT, CDR2 FQNNGV. The CDR3 sequence is 15 residues long. CDR3 coding DNA: TGTGCCAGCAGCTCTACAGGGTTTCGGGATCGGGAGCTGTTTTTT. It codes for CASSSTGFRDRELFF.

The J gene is TRBJ2-2, the V gene TRBV21-1; the DNA was not used to check the table's D call, TRBD1. TRBV21-1 is assigned pseudogene status. The CDR3 spans 16 residues. The CDR3 reads CASSKGGTGDTGELFF. In nucleotides, the CDR3 is TGTGCCAGCAGCAAAGGCGGCACAGGGGACACCGGGGAGCTGTTTTTT.